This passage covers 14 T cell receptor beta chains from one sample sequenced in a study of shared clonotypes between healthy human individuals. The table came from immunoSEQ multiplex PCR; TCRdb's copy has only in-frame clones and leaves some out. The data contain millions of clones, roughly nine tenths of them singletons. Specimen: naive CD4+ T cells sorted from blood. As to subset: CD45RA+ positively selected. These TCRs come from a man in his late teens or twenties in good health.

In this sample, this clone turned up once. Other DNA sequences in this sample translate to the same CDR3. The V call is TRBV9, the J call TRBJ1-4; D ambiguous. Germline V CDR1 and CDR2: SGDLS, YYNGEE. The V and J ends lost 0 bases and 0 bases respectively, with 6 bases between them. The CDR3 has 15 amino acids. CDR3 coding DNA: TGTGCCAGCAGCGTAGCAGGTACAACTAATGAAAAACTGTTTTTT. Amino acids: CASSVAGTTNEKLFF.

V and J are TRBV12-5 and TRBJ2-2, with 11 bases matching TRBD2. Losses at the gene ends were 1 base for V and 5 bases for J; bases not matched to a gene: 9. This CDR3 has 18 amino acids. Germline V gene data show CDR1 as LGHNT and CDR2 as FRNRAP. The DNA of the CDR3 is TGTGCTAGTGGTTTGGCAGAAAAGACTAGCGGGGTTACCGGGGAGCTGTTTTTT. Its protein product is CASGLAEKTSGVTGELFF. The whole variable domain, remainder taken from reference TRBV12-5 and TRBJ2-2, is DARVTQTPRHKVTEMGQEVTMRCQPILGHNTVFWYRQTMMQGLELLAYFRNRAPLDDSGMPKDRFSAEMPDATLATLKIQPSEPRDSAVYFCASGLAEKTSGVTGELFFGEGSRLTVL.

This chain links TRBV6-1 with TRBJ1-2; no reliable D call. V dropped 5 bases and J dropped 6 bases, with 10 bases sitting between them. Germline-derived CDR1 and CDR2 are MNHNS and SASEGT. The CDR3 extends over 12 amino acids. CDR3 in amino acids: CASSPFGHGYTF. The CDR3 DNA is TGTGCCAGCAGTCCCTTCGGGCATGGCTACACCTTC.

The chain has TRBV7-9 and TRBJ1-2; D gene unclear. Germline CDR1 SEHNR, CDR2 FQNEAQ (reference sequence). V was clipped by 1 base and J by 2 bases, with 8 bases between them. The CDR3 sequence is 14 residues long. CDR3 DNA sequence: TGTGCCAGCAGCTTAGAATTATCAAACTATGGCTACACCTTC. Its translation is CASSLELSNYGYTF.

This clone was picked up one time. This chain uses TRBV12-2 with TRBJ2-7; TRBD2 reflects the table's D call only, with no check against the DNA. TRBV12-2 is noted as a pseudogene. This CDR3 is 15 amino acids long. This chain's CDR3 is CASRPSGASSYEQYF. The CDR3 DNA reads TGTGCAAGTCGCCCTAGCGGGGCCAGCTCCTACGAGCAGTACTTC.

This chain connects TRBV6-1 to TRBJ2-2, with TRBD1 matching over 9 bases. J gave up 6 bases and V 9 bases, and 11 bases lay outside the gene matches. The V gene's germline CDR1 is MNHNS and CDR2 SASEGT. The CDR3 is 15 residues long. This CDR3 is CASGTGTVVAGELFF. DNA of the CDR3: TGTGCCAGTGGGACAGGGACCGTAGTTGCCGGGGAGCTGTTTTTT.

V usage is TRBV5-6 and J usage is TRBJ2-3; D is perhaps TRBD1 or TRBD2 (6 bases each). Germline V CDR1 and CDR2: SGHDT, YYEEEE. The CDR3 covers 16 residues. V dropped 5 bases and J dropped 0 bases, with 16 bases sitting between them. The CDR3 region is CASSRGPPGSTDTQYF. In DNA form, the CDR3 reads TGTGCCAGCAGTCGGGGGCCTCCAGGTAGCACAGATACGCAGTATTTT.

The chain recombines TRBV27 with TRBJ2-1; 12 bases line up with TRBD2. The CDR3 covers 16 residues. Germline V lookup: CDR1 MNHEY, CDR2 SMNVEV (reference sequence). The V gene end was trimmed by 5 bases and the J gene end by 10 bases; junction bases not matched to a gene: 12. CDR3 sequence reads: CASSVRTSGVLGEQFF. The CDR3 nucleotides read TGTGCCAGCAGTGTTCGGACTAGCGGGGTTCTCGGAGAGCAGTTCTTC.

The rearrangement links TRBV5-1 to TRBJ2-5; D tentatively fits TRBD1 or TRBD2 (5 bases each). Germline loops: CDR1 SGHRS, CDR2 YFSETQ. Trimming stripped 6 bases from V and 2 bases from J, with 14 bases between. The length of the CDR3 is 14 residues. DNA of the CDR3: TGCGCCAGCATGCGAGGGGCCTCTCAAGAGACCCAGTACTTC. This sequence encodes CASMRGASQETQYF. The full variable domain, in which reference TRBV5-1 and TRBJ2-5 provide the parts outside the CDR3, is KAGVTQTPRYLIKTRGQQVTLSCSPISGHRSVSWYQQTPGQGLQFLFEYFSETQRNKGNFPGRFSGRQFSNSRSEMNVSTLELGDSALYLCASMRGASQETQYFGPGTRLLVL.

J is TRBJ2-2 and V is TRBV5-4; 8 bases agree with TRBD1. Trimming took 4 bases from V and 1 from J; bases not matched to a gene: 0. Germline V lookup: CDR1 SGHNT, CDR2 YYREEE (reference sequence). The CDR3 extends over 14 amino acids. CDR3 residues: CASSGQGNTGELFF. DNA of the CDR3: TGTGCCAGCAGCGGACAGGGGAACACCGGGGAGCTGTTTTTT.

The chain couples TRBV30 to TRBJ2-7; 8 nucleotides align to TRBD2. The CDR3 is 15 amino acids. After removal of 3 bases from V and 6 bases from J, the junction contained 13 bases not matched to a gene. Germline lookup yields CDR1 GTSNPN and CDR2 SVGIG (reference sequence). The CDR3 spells CAWSGGQAGVREQYF. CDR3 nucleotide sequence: TGTGCCTGGAGCGGCGGGCAAGCGGGAGTGCGCGAGCAGTACTTC.

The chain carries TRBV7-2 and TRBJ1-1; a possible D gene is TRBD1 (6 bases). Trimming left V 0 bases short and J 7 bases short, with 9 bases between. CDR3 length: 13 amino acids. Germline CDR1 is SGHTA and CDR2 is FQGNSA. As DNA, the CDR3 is TGTGCCAGCAGCTTAGCAGGGGGATTTGAAGCTTTCTTT. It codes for CASSLAGGFEAFF.

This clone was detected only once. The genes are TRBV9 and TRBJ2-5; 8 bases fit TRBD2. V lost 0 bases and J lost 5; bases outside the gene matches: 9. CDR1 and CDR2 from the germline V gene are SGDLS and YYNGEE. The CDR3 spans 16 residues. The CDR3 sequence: CASSVAPLAGGETQYF. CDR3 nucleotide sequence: TGTGCCAGCAGCGTAGCCCCCCTAGCGGGTGGGGAGACCCAGTACTTC.

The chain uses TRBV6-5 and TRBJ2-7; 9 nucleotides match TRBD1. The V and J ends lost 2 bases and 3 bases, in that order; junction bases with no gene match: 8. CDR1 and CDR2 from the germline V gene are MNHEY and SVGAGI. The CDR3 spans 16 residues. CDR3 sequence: CASSYRTGGIDYEQYF. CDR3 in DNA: TGTGCCAGCAGTTACCGAACAGGGGGCATCGACTACGAGCAGTACTTC.